The rows below give T cell receptor beta chains drawn from one sample of a study of T cells after yellow fever vaccination. TCRdb processed the 5' RACE reads anew with MiXCR; each CDR3 protein has one entry. The sample contains 110,000 or so distinct CDR3 sequences, about 7.2% of which appear only once. This specimen consisted of CD4+ T cells sorted from PBMCs, obtained more than 40 days after the first yellow fever vaccination. Source of these receptors: a man younger than 30 who received the YFV17D yellow fever vaccine. The CDR3 runs from the conserved cysteine through the conserved F or W. The D gene is left open where the match is weak. Expanded clones are given a class, and other clones once, few, many or no size at all.

CDR3nt,CDR3aa,len,j_gene,v_gene,abundance,d_gene
TGTGCCAGCAGTCGAGACCGGCTTGGGTATGGCTACACCTTC,CASSRDRLGYGYTF,14,TRBJ1-2,TRBV6-1,few,.
TGCGCCAGCAGCTTGTCTCCAGCGGCCTACAATGAGCAGTTCTTC,CASSLSPAAYNEQFF,15,TRBJ2-1,TRBV5-1,many,.
TGTGCCAGCAGCGCTCAGATTAGCTCCTACAATGAGCAGTTCTTC,CASSAQISSYNEQFF,15,TRBJ2-1,TRBV6-1,many,.
TGTGCCAGCAGTTCCTCTGGACTAGCGGGGTCCGGGGAGCTGTTTTTT,CASSSSGLAGSGELFF,16,TRBJ2-2,TRBV28,many,TRBD2
TGTGCCAGCAGCCCCGGACAGATAAGACAAGAGACCCAGTACTTC,CASSPGQIRQETQYF,15,TRBJ2-5,TRBV5-8,many,.
TGTGCCAGCAGCTTCCGGGACACCGGTTCGTTCGACTACACCTTC,CASSFRDTGSFDYTF,15,TRBJ1-2,TRBV13,.,.
TGCGCCAGCAGGTCGGCAGGCCCCTACGAGCAGTACTTC,CASRSAGPYEQYF,13,TRBJ2-7,TRBV5-1,.,.
TGTGCCAGCAGCTTATGGGGGACTAGCGGGGGGGGCACAGATACGCAGTATTTT,CASSLWGTSGGGTDTQYF,18,TRBJ2-3,TRBV7-2,.,TRBD2
TGTGCCAGCTCACCGCCGGACAGTCCTTACCAAGAGACCCAGTACTTC,CASSPPDSPYQETQYF,16,TRBJ2-5,TRBV18,few,.
TGCGCCAGCAGACCGGTAGGGGCAAAACACCAAGAGACCCAGTACTTC,CASRPVGAKHQETQYF,16,TRBJ2-5,TRBV4-1,many,.
TGTGCCATCAGCGCCGGGACTAGCGGGCCAACGCAGTATTTT,CAISAGTSGPTQYF,14,TRBJ2-3,TRBV10-3,.,TRBD2
TGTGCCAGCAGCCAAGTCGGGACTGAAGCTTTCTTT,CASSQVGTEAFF,12,TRBJ1-1,TRBV4-2,many,.
TGTGCCAGCAGCGTACGTCCAGGGACGAATGAGCAGTTCTTC,CASSVRPGTNEQFF,14,TRBJ2-1,TRBV5-6,.,.
TGCGCCAGCAGCCTACAGGAGGTCTATGGCTACACCTTC,CASSLQEVYGYTF,13,TRBJ1-2,TRBV5-1,few,.
TGTGCCAGCAGTTTACCGGGACAAAACACAGATACGCAGTATTTT,CASSLPGQNTDTQYF,15,TRBJ2-3,TRBV5-6,many,.
TGTGCCAGCAGAAAAGCGGGGGAGAGATACGAGCAGTACTTC,CASRKAGERYEQYF,14,TRBJ2-7,TRBV11-2,many,TRBD2
TGCAGTGCTTTGACTAGCGGGGGGGCGGGGGAGCAGTTCTTC,CSALTSGGAGEQFF,14,TRBJ2-1,TRBV20-1,many,TRBD2
TGCGCCAGCAGCACCGGGCCTAGGGAAGAGACCCAGTACTTC,CASSTGPREETQYF,14,TRBJ2-5,TRBV5-1,many,.
TGTGCCAGCAGCTCCCCCGGCGGCGGCTACGAGCAGTACTTC,CASSSPGGGYEQYF,14,TRBJ2-7,TRBV7-2,many,.
TGCGCCAGCAGCCATAGGACTGAGGGTCGGGGCTACACCTTC,CASSHRTEGRGYTF,14,TRBJ1-2,TRBV4-1,many,.
TGTGCCAGCTTTCACACTGAAGCTTTCTTT,CASFHTEAFF,10,TRBJ1-1,TRBV19,many,.
TGCAGCGTTGAGGTGACAGGGTACAATGAGCAGTTCTTC,CSVEVTGYNEQFF,13,TRBJ2-1,TRBV29-1,many,TRBD1